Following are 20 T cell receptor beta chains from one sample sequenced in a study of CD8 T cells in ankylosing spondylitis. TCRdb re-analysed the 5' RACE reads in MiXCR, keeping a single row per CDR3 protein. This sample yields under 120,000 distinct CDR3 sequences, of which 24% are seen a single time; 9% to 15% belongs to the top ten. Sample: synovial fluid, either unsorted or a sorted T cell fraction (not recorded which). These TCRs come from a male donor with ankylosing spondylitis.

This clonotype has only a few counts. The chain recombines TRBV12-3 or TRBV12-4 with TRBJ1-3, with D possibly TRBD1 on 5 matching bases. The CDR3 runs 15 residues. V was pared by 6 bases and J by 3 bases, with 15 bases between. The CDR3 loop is CASRSDGAGGNTIYF. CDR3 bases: TGTGCCAGCAGGTCTGACGGGGCAGGTGGAAACACCATATATTTT.

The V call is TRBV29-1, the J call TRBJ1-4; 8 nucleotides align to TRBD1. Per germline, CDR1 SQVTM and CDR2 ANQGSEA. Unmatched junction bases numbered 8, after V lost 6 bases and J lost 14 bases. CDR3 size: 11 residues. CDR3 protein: CSVAGGKGLFF. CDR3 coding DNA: TGCAGCGTCGCAGGGGGCAAGGGCCTGTTTTTT.

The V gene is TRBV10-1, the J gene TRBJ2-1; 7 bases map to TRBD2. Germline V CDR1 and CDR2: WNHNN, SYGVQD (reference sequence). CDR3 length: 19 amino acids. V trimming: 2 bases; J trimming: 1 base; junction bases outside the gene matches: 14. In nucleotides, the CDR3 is TGCGCCAGCAGTGAGAGGACTTTAAGTGGGAGGGGATCCTACAATGAGCAGTTCTTC. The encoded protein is CASSERTLSGRGSYNEQFF.

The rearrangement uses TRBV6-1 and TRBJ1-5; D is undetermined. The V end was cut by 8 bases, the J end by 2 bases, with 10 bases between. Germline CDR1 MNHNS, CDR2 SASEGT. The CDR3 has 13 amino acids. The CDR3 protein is CASLHDGNQPQHF. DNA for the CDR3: TGTGCCAGCCTCCACGATGGCAATCAGCCCCAGCATTTT.

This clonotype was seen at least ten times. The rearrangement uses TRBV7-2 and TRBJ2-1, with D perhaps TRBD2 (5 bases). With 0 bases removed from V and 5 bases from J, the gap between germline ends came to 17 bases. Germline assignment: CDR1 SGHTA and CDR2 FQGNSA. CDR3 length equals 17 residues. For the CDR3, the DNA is TGTGCCAGCAGCTTAGCGCCTATCGGTGGGAGTGACAATGAGCAGTTCTTC. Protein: CASSLAPIGGSDNEQFF.

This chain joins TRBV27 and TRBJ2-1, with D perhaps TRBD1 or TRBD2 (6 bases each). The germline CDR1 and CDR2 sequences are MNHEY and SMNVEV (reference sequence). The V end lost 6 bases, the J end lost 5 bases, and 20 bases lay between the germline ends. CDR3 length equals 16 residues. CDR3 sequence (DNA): TGTGCCAGCAGGCTACGTAGGGGGACTCGACACAATGAGCAGTTCTTC. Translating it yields CASRLRRGTRHNEQFF.

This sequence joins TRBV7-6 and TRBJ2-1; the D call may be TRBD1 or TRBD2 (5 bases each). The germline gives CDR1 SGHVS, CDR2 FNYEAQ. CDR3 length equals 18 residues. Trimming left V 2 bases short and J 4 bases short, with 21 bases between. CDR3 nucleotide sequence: TGTGCCAGCAGCTTAAGAGCCGGGGCTGAAGCGGAATACAATGAGCAGTTCTTC. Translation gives CASSLRAGAEAEYNEQFF.

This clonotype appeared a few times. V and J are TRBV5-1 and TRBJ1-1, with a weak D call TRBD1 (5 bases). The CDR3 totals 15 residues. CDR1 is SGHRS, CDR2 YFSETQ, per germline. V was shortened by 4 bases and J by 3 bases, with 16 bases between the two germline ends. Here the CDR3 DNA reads TGCGCCAGCAGCCCCGGAGGGACGGGGGACACTGAAGCTTTCTTT. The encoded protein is CASSPGGTGDTEAFF.

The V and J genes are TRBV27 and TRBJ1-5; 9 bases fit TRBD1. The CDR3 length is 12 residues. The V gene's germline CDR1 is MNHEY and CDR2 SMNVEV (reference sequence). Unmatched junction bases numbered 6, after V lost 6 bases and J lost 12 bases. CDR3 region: CASRTGQGYQHF. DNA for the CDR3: TGTGCCAGCAGGACCGGACAGGGGTACCAGCATTTT.

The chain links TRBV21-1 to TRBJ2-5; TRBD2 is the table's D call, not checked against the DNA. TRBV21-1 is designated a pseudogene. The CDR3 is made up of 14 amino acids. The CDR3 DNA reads TGTGGCAGCAGCACCGGGACTAGCGGGAGTGTCTCGCACTTC. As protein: CGSSTGTSGSVSHF.

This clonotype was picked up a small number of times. CDR3 DNA: TGTGCCAGCAGCCTGGGACAGGGGATTACGAATGAGCAGTTCTTC. Translated, it gives CASSLGQGITNEQFF. The rearrangement uses TRBV3-1 and TRBJ2-1, with 10 bases that match TRBD1. After removal of 4 bases from V and 7 bases from J, the junction contained 7 bases not matched to a gene. Germline V gene sequence: CDR1 LGHDT, CDR2 YNNKEL (reference sequence). CDR3 length: 15 amino acids.

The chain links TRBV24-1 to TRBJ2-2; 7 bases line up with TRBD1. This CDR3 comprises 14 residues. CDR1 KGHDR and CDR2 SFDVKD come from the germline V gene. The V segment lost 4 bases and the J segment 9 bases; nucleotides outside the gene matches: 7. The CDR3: CATSDPDRPWELFF. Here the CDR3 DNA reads TGTGCCACCAGTGACCCGGACAGGCCGTGGGAGCTGTTTTTT.

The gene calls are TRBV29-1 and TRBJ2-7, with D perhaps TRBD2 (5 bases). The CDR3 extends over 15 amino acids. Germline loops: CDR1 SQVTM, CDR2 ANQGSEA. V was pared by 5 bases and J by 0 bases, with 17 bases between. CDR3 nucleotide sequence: TGCAGCGTTTGGGGTGGGGTCGAGGGCTCCTACGAGCAGTACTTC. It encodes CSVWGGVEGSYEQYF.

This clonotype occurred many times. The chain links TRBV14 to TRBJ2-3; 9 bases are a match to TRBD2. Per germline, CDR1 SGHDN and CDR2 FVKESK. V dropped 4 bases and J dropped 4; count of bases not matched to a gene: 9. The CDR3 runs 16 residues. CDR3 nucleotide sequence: TGTGCCAGCAGCCGGCGACTAGCGGATGCGTCAGATACGCAGTATTTT. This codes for CASSRRLADASDTQYF.

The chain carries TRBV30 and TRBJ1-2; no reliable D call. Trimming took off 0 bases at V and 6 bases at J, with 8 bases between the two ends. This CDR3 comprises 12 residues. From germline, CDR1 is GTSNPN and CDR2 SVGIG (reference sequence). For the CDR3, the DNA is TGTGCCTGGAGTGTACTGGTCCATGGCTACACCTTC. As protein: CAWSVLVHGYTF.

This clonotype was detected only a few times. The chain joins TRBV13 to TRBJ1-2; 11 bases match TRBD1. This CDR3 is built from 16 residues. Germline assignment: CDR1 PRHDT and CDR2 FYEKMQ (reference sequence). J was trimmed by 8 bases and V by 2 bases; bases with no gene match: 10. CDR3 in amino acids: CASSLRTRGQGDGYTF. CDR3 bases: TGTGCCAGCAGCTTAAGGACACGGGGACAGGGGGACGGCTACACCTTC.

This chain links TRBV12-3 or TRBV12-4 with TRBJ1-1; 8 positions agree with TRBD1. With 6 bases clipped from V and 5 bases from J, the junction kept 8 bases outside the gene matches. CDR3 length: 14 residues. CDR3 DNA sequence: TGTGCCAGCAGCCGGACAGGGCGTGGGACTGAAGCTTTCTTT. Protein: CASSRTGRGTEAFF.

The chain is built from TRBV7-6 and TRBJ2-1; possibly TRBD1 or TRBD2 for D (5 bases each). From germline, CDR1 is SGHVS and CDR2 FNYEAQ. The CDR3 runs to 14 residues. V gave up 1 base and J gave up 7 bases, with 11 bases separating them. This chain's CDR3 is CASSLVGRPNEQFF. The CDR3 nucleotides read TGTGCCAGCAGCTTAGTGGGACGGCCGAATGAGCAGTTCTTC.

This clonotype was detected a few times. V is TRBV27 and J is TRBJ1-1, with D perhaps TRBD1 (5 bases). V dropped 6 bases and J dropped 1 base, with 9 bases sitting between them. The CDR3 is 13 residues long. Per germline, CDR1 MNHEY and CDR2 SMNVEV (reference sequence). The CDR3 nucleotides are TGTGCCAGCAGCTACGGGGCGAACACTGAAGCTTTCTTT. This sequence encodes CASSYGANTEAFF.

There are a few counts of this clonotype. CDR3 sequence reads: CASSLALGGYGYTF. DNA of the CDR3: TGTGCCAGCAGCTTAGCGCTGGGGGGCTATGGCTACACCTTC. The chain carries TRBV7-9 and TRBJ1-2; weak D call: TRBD1 (5 bases). Trimming stripped 0 bases from V and 4 bases from J, with 9 bases between. The CDR3 is made up of 14 amino acids. In germline, CDR1 is SEHNR, CDR2 FQNEAQ (reference sequence).